This entry lists 22 T cell receptor beta chains sequenced from one sample in a study of T-cell reconstitution after alpha-beta-depleted transplantation in children. Preparation of the TCRbeta library was carried out with unique molecular identifiers. MiXCR, run by TCRdb on the PCR reads, gives a single entry per CDR3 protein. The data hold 450,000 to 550,000 distinct CDR3 sequences, with 9.5% to 12% observed a single time. Material: PBMCs, mostly from graft donor cells, obtained 180 days after TCRalphabeta/CD19-depleted stem cell transplant. These receptors were collected from a female patient aged 2-9 years who had a stem cell transplant for aplastic anemia, so the T cells may come from the graft donor.

The chain recombines TRBV7-8 with TRBJ2-7; D perhaps matches TRBD1 (5 bases). CDR3 length equals 13 residues. The germline V gene has CDR1 SGHVS and CDR2 FQNEAQ. V gave up 1 base and J gave up 5 bases, with 9 bases separating them. CDR3 DNA sequence: TGTGCCAGCAGCTTAGTGACAGTCCACGAGCAGTACTTC. Translated: CASSLVTVHEQYF.

V gene TRBV7-4 combines with J gene TRBJ1-2; tentatively, D is TRBD1 (5 bases). Germline V CDR1 and CDR2: SGHVT, SQSDAQ. V was clipped by 3 bases and J by 6 bases, with 11 bases between them. The CDR3 covers 13 residues. CDR3 sequence reads: CASSFGRENGYTF. The CDR3 DNA is TGTGCCAGCAGCTTCGGCAGGGAGAATGGCTACACCTTC.

This clonotype was counted ten times or more. The chain carries TRBV12-3 or TRBV12-4 and TRBJ1-4; TRBD1 matches 7 bases. CDR3 length equals 12 residues. V gave up 3 bases and J gave up 16 bases; unmatched junction bases: 8. This CDR3 is CASSFGTVGPFF. In DNA form, the CDR3 reads TGTGCCAGCAGTTTTGGGACAGTCGGTCCGTTTTTT.

This clonotype was detected only a few times. The V gene is TRBV9, the J gene TRBJ1-1; D remains unclear. Per germline, CDR1 SGDLS and CDR2 YYNGEE. The ends were cut back, 0 bases at V and 5 bases at J, with 8 bases in the middle. The CDR3 is made up of 13 amino acids. CDR3: CASSVDRRTEAFF. Here the CDR3 DNA reads TGTGCCAGCAGCGTAGACCGACGAACTGAAGCTTTCTTT.

This clonotype was detected many times. CDR3 nucleotide sequence: TGTGCCAGCCGAAGGGAAAGGGGCTTGTACGAGCAGTACTTC. It yields the protein CASRRERGLYEQYF. The chain has TRBV7-2 and TRBJ2-7; tentative D call: TRBD1 (5 bases). V lost 8 bases, J lost 4 bases, and 18 bases lay in between. CDR3 length: 14 amino acids. Germline V gene lookup returns CDR1 SGHTA and CDR2 FQGNSA.

At least ten counts were recorded for this clonotype. This chain links TRBV12-3 or TRBV12-4 with TRBJ2-3; TRBD2 is a possible D gene (6 bases). The CDR3 totals 17 residues. Deletions cut 3 bases from V and 3 bases from J, with 19 bases between. The CDR3: CASSFGWGGRGTDTQYF. The DNA of the CDR3 is TGTGCCAGCAGTTTCGGTTGGGGCGGCCGGGGGACAGATACGCAGTATTTT.

The chain couples TRBV7-9 to TRBJ2-5; no clear D. Trimming shortened V by 6 bases and J by 4 bases, and 21 bases separated the two germline ends. Germline-derived CDR1 and CDR2 are SEHNR and FQNEAQ (reference sequence). The CDR3 spans 16 residues. CDR3 sequence: CASSGLLRVHPETQYF. In DNA form, the CDR3 reads TGTGCCAGCAGTGGCCTTCTTAGGGTCCACCCAGAGACCCAGTACTTC.

In its sample, this clonotype was seen a few times. The gene calls are TRBV20-1 and TRBJ1-2, with D possibly being TRBD1 (5 bases). The CDR3 extends over 13 amino acids. Trimming removed 6 bases from V and 8 bases from J, with 19 bases in between. CDR1 is DFQATT, CDR2 SNEGSKA, per germline (reference sequence). The chain's CDR3 is CSARHQGGEGYTF. CDR3 sequence (DNA): TGCAGTGCCCGTCATCAGGGAGGCGAGGGCTACACCTTC.

A few counts support this clonotype. The CDR3 DNA sequence: TGTGCCAGCAGACCGGGACCGAACGAATTTGAAGCTTTCTTT. It specifies CASRPGPNEFEAFF. The V gene is TRBV12-3 or TRBV12-4, the J gene TRBJ1-1, with D maybe TRBD1 (5 bases). Trimming left V 6 bases short and J 7 bases short, with 18 bases between. This CDR3 region has 14 residues.

J is TRBJ1-5 and V is TRBV11-1; D remains ambiguous. Germline CDR1 is SGHAT and CDR2 is FQDESV (reference sequence). Deletions cut 3 bases from V and 0 bases from J, with 18 bases between. The CDR3 has 18 residues. CDR3: CASSLSEAETYSNQPQHF. Written as DNA, the CDR3 is TGTGCCAGCAGCTTGTCAGAGGCAGAGACCTATAGCAATCAGCCCCAGCATTTT.

This chain links TRBV6-5 with TRBJ2-1, with 7 bases aligning to TRBD2. Germline V lookup: CDR1 MNHEY, CDR2 SVGAGI. Losses at the gene ends were 2 bases for V and 7 bases for J; bases not matched to a gene: 11. CDR3 length equals 16 residues. This chain's CDR3 is CASSYLLGGRRNEQFF. As DNA, the CDR3 is TGTGCCAGCAGTTACCTTCTCGGCGGGAGACGGAATGAGCAGTTCTTC.

This clonotype was observed a few times. The chain uses TRBV12-3 or TRBV12-4 and TRBJ2-2; 7 bases are a match to TRBD2. The V gene end was trimmed by 6 bases and the J gene end by 5 bases; junction bases not matched to a gene: 12. The CDR3 has 16 amino acids. CDR3 DNA: TGTGCCAGCAGCCGGAACGGGAGGTTGATAACCGGGGAGCTGTTTTTT. Its translation: CASSRNGRLITGELFF.

The chain employs TRBV24-1 and TRBJ2-3; 11 positions match TRBD2. Germline V CDR1 and CDR2: KGHDR, SFDVKD. V shed 4 bases and J 4 bases; nucleotides not matched to a gene: 9. The CDR3 extends over 17 amino acids. This CDR3 reads CATSDDGLAGFSDTQYF. For the CDR3, the DNA is TGTGCCACCAGTGACGATGGACTAGCGGGTTTCTCAGATACGCAGTATTTT.

V gene TRBV2 combines with J gene TRBJ2-7; D is perhaps TRBD2 (6 bases). The V end lost 3 bases, the J end lost 6 bases, and 9 bases lay between the germline ends. From germline, CDR1 is SNHLY and CDR2 FYNNEI. This CDR3 has 12 amino acids. CDR3 protein: CASSDGGSEQYF. CDR3 coding DNA: TGTGCCAGCAGTGACGGAGGGTCCGAGCAGTACTTC.

The V gene is TRBV6-2 or TRBV6-3, the J gene TRBJ1-2; the D is unclear. Trimming pared 2 bases from V and 14 bases from J, leaving 18 bases between. Germline V gene data show CDR1 as MNHEY and CDR2 as SVGEGT. The CDR3 runs 13 residues. The CDR3 sequence: CASSYQAWARRTF. DNA of the CDR3: TGTGCCAGCAGTTACCAGGCGTGGGCACGTCGGACCTTC.

This clonotype was counted between two and nine times. The V and J genes are TRBV20-1 and TRBJ2-2, with 8 bases identical to TRBD1. This CDR3 comprises 16 residues. The germline V gene has CDR1 DFQATT and CDR2 SNEGSKA (reference sequence). Unmatched junction bases numbered 4, after V lost 0 bases and J lost 1 base. CDR3 DNA: TGCAGTGCTAGAGATCTGGGACAGGAGAACACCGGGGAGCTGTTTTTT. It specifies CSARDLGQENTGELFF.

This clonotype was seen a handful of times. CDR3 sequence (DNA): TGTGCCAGCTCACCACCGGGACGAACCTATTTCAATGAGCAGTTCTTC. Protein sequence: CASSPPGRTYFNEQFF. This rearrangement joins TRBV18 to TRBJ2-1, with D possibly being TRBD1 or TRBD2 (5 bases each). Germline values: CDR1 KGHSH, CDR2 LQKENI. V lost 0 bases and J 6 bases, leaving 15 bases between the germline ends. This CDR3 contains 16 residues.

Many counts were recorded for this clonotype. The chain joins TRBV28 to TRBJ2-7, with unresolved D. Germline CDR1 and CDR2: MDHEN and SYDVKM. The length of the CDR3 is 13 residues. Trimming pared 4 bases from V and 3 bases from J, leaving 10 bases between. The CDR3 DNA is TGTGCCAGCAGTTCCAGACCCCACTACGAGCAGTACTTC. Amino acid sequence: CASSSRPHYEQYF.

The chain is built from TRBV4-3 and TRBJ1-5; no reliable D call. The CDR3 spans 16 residues. CDR1 and CDR2 from the germline V gene are LGHNA and YSLEER. V was cut by 4 bases and J by 4 bases, with 17 bases left in between. For the CDR3, the DNA is TGCGCCAGCAGCCCAGATCGCCACCATGGGAATCAGCCCCAGCATTTT. Translated: CASSPDRHHGNQPQHF.

This clonotype was seen at least ten times. V is TRBV5-6 and J is TRBJ2-7; no clear D gene. Germline V lookup: CDR1 SGHDT, CDR2 YYEEEE. The CDR3 runs 11 residues. V lost 4 bases to trimming and J lost 6 bases, with 8 bases between them. Here the CDR3 DNA reads TGTGCCAGCAGCCTAAGTACCGAGCAGTACTTC. Amino acids: CASSLSTEQYF.

The rearrangement joins TRBV27 to TRBJ2-3; weak D call: TRBD2 (5 bases). V lost 5 bases, J lost 2 bases, and 14 bases lay in between. CDR1 and CDR2 from the germline V gene are MNHEY and SMNVEV (reference sequence). The length of the CDR3 is 15 residues. The CDR3 spells CASSTQRSLTDTQYF. The CDR3 DNA reads TGTGCCAGCAGTACCCAGCGGAGCCTCACAGATACGCAGTATTTT.

This clonotype was observed a few times. As DNA, the CDR3 is TGTGCCATCAGTGACCCTCGACAGGGGGTAGGCGAGCAGTACGTC. Encoded protein: CAISDPRQGVGEQYV. The genes are TRBV10-3 and TRBJ2-7; 9 bases fit TRBD1. Germline V gene lookup returns CDR1 ENHRY and CDR2 SYGVKD. This CDR3 is built from 15 residues. The ends lost 3 bases at V and 6 bases at J; junction bases unmatched: 9.